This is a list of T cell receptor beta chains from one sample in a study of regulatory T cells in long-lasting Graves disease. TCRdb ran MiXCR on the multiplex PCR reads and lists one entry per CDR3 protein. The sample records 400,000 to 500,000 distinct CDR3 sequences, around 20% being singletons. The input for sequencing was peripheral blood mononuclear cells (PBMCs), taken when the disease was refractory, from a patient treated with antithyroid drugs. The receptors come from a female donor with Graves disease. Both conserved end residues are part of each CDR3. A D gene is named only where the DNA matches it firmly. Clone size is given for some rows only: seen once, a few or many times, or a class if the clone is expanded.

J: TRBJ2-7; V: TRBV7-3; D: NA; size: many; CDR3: CASSLTGIGDYEQYF; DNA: TGTGCCAGCAGCTTAACGGGGATTGGGGACTACGAGCAGTACTTC
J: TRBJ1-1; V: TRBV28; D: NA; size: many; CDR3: CASSLGGIREAFF; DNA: TGTGCCAGCAGTTTAGGAGGCATTCGTGAAGCTTTCTTT
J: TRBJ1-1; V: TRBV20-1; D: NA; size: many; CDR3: CSASRAGWTNTEAFF; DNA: TGCAGTGCTAGTAGGGCAGGGTGGACGAACACTGAAGCTTTCTTT
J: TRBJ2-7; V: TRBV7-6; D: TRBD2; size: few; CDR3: CASSLQAGDSYEQYF; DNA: TGTGCCAGCAGCTTACAAGCGGGAGACTCCTACGAGCAGTACTTC
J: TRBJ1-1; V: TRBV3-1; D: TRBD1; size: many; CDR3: CASSQAGQGVAFF; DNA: TGTGCCAGCAGCCAGGCGGGACAGGGGGTCGCTTTCTTT
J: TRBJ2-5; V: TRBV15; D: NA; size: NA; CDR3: CATSRDQAGWTQYF; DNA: TGTGCCACCAGCAGAGATCAGGCAGGTTGGACCCAGTACTTC
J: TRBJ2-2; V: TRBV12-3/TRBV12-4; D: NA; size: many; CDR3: CASSLRAGELFF; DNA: TGTGCCAGCAGCTTAAGGGCCGGGGAGCTGTTTTTT
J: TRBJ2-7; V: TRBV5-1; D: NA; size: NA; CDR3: CASSLAGGAGIYEQYF; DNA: TGCGCCAGCAGCTTGGCCGGGGGCGCGGGAATCTACGAGCAGTACTTC
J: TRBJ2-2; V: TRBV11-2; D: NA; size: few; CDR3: CASSLQSKGWELFF; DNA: TGTGCCAGCAGCCTACAATCCAAGGGTTGGGAGCTGTTTTTT
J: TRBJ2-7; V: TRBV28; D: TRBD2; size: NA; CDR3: CASSPLRLAGGLCYEQYF; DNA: TGTGCCAGCAGCCCCCTTCGGCTAGCGGGAGGGCTTTGCTACGAGCAGTACTTC
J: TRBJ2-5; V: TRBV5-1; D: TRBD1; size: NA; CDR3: CASSLSGTEYETQYF; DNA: TGCGCCAGCAGCTTGTCCGGGACAGAATATGAGACCCAGTACTTC
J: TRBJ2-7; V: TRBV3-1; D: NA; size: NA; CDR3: CASSQDGRDEQYF; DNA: TGTGCCAGCAGCCAAGACGGAAGGGACGAGCAGTACTTC
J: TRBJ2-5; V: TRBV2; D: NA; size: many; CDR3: CASRDSSSGQETQYF; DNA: TGTGCCAGCAGGGACAGTTCGTCGGGGCAAGAGACCCAGTACTTC
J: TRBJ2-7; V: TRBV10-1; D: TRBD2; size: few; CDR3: CASSDTGTTKYEQYF; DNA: TGCGCCAGCAGCGACACCGGGACTACCAAATACGAGCAGTACTTC
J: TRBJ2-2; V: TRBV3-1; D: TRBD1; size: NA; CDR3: CTSSQRGTGTANTGELFF; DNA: TGTACCAGCAGCCAAAGAGGGACCGGGACAGCAAACACCGGGGAGCTGTTTTTT
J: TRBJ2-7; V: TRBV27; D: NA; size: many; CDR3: CASSLAPHSGGEQYF; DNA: TGTGCCAGCAGTTTAGCGCCTCACAGTGGGGGCGAGCAGTACTTC
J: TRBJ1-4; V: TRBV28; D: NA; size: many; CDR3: CASSGTTAELFF; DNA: TGTGCCAGCAGTGGGACGACTGCTGAACTGTTTTTT
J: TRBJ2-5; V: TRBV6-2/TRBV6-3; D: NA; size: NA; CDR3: CASSGTFQETQYF; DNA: TGTGCCAGCAGCGGGACATTCCAAGAGACCCAGTACTTC
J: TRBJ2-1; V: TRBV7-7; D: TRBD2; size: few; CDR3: CASSLPSGTHNEQFF; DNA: TGTGCCAGCAGCTTACCTAGCGGGACCCACAATGAGCAGTTCTTC
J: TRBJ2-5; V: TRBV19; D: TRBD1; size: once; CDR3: CASKRTGGETQYF; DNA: TGTGCCAGTAAGAGGACAGGGGGAGAGACCCAGTACTTC
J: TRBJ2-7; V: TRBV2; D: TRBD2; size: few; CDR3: CASRERGHEQYF; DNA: TGTGCCAGCAGGGAGCGGGGGCACGAGCAGTACTTC
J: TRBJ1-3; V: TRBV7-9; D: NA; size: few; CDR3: CASSFAAGTGGNTIYF; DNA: TGTGCCAGCAGCTTTGCGGCGGGGACCGGCGGAAACACCATATATTTT
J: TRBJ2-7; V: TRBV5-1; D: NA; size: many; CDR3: CASSLPGTSPYEQYF; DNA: TGTGCCAGCAGCTTACCAGGGACGTCTCCCTACGAGCAGTACTTC
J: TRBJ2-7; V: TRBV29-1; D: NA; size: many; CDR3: CSVTLRDRVYEQYF; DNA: TGCAGCGTGACCCTCCGGGACCGAGTCTACGAGCAGTACTTC
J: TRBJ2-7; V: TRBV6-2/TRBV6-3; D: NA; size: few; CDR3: CTSSSGFYEQYF; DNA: TGTACCAGCAGTTCAGGGTTCTACGAGCAGTACTTC
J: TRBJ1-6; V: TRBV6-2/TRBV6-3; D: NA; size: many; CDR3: CASSERVNNSPLHF; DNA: TGTGCCAGCAGTGAACGGGTCAATAATTCACCCCTCCACTTT
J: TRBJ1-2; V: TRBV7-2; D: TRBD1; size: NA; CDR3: CASSLAGTGNYYGYTF; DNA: TGTGCCAGCAGCTTAGCCGGGACAGGGAATTACTATGGCTACACCTTC
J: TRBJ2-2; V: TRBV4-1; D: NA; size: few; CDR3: CASSFWRGYTGELFF; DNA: TGCGCCAGCAGCTTTTGGAGGGGATACACCGGGGAGCTGTTTTTT
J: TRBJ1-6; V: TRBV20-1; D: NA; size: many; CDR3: CSARDSDNSPLHF; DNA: TGCAGTGCTAGGGACAGCGATAATTCACCCCTCCACTTT
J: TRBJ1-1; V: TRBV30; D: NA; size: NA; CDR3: CAWSSHRGGIREAFF; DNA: TGTGCCTGGAGTTCCCACCGAGGGGGAATCCGTGAAGCTTTCTTT
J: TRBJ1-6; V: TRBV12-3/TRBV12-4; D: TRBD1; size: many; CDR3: CASSFRGGSPLHF; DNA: TGTGCCAGCAGTTTCAGGGGGGGTTCACCCCTCCACTTT
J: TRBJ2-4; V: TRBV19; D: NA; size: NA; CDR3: CASSQSQGHGGGIQYF; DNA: TGTGCCAGTAGCCAATCCCAGGGACACGGGGGAGGCATTCAGTACTTC
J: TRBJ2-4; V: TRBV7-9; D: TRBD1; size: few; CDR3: CASSSSSKGTALF; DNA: TGTGCCAGCAGCTCAAGTTCGAAGGGGACAGCCCTCTTC
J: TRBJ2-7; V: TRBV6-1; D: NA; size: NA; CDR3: CASRLRGGGSSYEQYF; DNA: TGTGCCAGCAGGTTACGAGGGGGGGGGAGCTCCTACGAGCAGTACTTC
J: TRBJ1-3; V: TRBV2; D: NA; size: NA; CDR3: CASRDNGGSGNTIYF; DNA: TGTGCCAGCAGGGATAACGGGGGATCTGGAAACACCATATATTTT
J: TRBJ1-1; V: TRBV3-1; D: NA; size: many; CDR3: CASRLQGNTEAFF; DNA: TGTGCCAGCAGACTACAGGGGAACACTGAAGCTTTCTTT
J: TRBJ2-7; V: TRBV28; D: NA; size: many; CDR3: CASCGVDEQYF; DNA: TGTGCCAGTTGCGGCGTGGACGAGCAGTACTTC
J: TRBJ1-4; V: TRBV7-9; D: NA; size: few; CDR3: CASSSQETTNEKLFF; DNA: TGTGCCAGCAGCTCCCAGGAAACAACTAATGAAAAACTGTTTTTT
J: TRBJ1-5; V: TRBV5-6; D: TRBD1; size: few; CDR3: CASSQGVYQPQHF; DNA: TGTGCCAGCAGCCAGGGGGTGTATCAGCCCCAGCATTTT
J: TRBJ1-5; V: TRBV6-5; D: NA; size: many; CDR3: CASSYSYYSNQPQHF; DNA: TGTGCCAGCAGTTACTCGTACTATAGCAATCAGCCCCAGCATTTT
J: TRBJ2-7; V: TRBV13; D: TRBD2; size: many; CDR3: CASSPRLAGDPYEQYF; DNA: TGTGCCAGCAGCCCCCGACTAGCGGGAGACCCCTACGAGCAGTACTTC
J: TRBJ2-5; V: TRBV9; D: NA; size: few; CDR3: CASAMIPARRRLVETQYF; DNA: TGTGCCAGCGCGATGATCCCGGCCAGGAGACGTTTAGTTGAGACCCAGTACTTC
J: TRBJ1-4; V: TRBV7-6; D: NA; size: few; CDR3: CASSWASDRNEKLFF; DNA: TGTGCCAGCAGTTGGGCGTCGGACCGTAATGAAAAACTGTTTTTT
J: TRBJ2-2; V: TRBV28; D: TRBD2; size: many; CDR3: CASSTGGANTGELFF; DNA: TGTGCCAGCAGCACCGGGGGGGCGAACACCGGGGAGCTGTTTTTT
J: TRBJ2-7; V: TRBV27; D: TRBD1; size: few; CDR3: CASSLKGQGGYEQYF; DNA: TGTGCCAGCAGTTTAAAGGGACAGGGGGGTTACGAGCAGTACTTC
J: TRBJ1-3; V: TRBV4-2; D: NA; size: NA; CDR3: CASSQDSWTAGNTIYF; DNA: TGTGCCAGCAGCCAAGATTCGTGGACAGCTGGAAACACCATATATTTT
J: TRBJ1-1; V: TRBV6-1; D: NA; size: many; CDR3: CASSAGSNTEAFF; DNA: TGTGCCAGCAGCGCGGGATCGAACACTGAAGCTTTCTTT
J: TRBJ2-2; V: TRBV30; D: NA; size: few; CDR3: CAWDPMNTGELFF; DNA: TGTGCCTGGGACCCCATGAACACCGGGGAGCTGTTTTTT
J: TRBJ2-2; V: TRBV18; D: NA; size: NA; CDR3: CASSDGSRNTGELFF; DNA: TGTGCCAGCTCTGACGGGAGCAGAAACACCGGGGAGCTGTTTTTT
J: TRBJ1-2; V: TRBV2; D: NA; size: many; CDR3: CASTDSTIRLDYGYTF; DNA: TGTGCCAGCACCGACAGTACCATCCGATTAGACTATGGCTACACCTTC
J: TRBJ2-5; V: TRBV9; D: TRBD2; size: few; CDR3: CASSVLAAPETQYF; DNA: TGTGCCAGCAGCGTTCTAGCGGCCCCGGAGACCCAGTACTTC
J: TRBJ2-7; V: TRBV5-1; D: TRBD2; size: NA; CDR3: CASSGLGAIYEQYF; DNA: TGCGCCAGCAGCGGACTAGGGGCCATCTACGAGCAGTACTTC
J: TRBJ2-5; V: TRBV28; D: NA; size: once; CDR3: CASSFRVGSWGTQYF; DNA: TGTGCCAGCAGTTTTCGGGTCGGGAGCTGGGGGACCCAGTACTTC
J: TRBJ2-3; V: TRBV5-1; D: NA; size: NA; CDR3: CASSLAFAGSTDTQYF; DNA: TGCGCCAGCAGCTTGGCCTTTGCAGGAAGCACAGATACGCAGTATTTT
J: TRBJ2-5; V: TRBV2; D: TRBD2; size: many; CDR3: CANYPGTGGEETQYF; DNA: TGTGCCAACTATCCTGGAACGGGAGGCGAAGAGACCCAGTACTTC
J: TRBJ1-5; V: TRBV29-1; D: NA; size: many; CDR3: CSVMSGGQPQHF; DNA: TGCAGCGTGATGAGTGGGGGTCAGCCCCAGCATTTT
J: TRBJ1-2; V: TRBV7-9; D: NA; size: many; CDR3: CASSLVDSPNYGYTF; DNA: TGTGCCAGCAGCTTAGTAGACAGCCCGAACTATGGCTACACCTTC
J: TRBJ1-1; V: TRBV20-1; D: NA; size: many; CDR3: CSARVGARAFF; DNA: TGCAGTGCTAGAGTGGGGGCCCGCGCTTTCTTT